This T cell receptor beta chain was retrieved from a study of graft-versus-host responses after intestinal transplantation. Study information: Recipients had transplants, and these were multivisceral, liver-intestinal, or isolated intestinal. Tacrolimus plus steroids were given to all recipients for 2 to 4 years, preceded by anti-thymocyte globulin induction.

This clone was counted only a few times. Its target is unknown. Broader study findings: Early after transplant, HvG clones declined as circulating GvH clones peaked.

Looked up from germline, CDR1 is SGHRS and CDR2 is YFSETQ. The CDR3 has 14 amino acids. The V end lost 2 bases, the J end lost 4 bases, and 10 bases lay between the germline ends. Assay: immunoSEQ multiplex PCR; the TCRdb copy retains only in-frame clones and omits some. Of roughly 110,000 clones in the sample, 85% to 95% are singletons; the top ten hold 1% to 1.5%. The rearrangement uses TRBV5-1 and TRBJ1-5; D possibly corresponds to TRBD1 (5 bases). Here the sequenced sample was unstimulated CD8+ T cells sorted from spleen or lymph node cells, taken before transplant. The sequence was obtained from a human donor who was the organ donor for an intestinal transplant. DNA for the CDR3: TGCGCCAGCAGCTTTTTTCCAGGGAATCAGCCCCAGCATTTT. This translates into CASSFFPGNQPQHF.